Listed below are T cell receptor beta chains from one sample, sequenced in a study of graft-versus-host responses after intestinal transplantation. Antigen specificity for these receptors is unknown. The method was immunoSEQ multiplex PCR; TCRdb's version includes in-frame clones alone and lacks a portion of them. This table has about 88,000 clones, 75% to 95% appearing once. The input for sequencing was unstimulated CD4+ T cells sorted from spleen or lymph node cells, taken before transplant. These receptors were collected from a human donor who was the organ donor for an intestinal transplant. Each CDR3 is given with its conserved first and last residue. A D gene is named only where the DNA matches it firmly. Not all rows give a size; the values are once, few, many and, for expanded clones, a class.

CDR3aa,CDR3nt,j_gene,v_gene,abundance,d_gene
CASSRITGDEQYF,TGCGCCAGCAGCCGTATTACGGGGGACGAGCAGTACTTC,TRBJ2-7,TRBV4-1,.,.
CASSQVILGAGMEETQYF,TGCGCCAGCAGCCAAGTGATTCTGGGGGCAGGGATGGAAGAGACCCAGTACTTC,TRBJ2-5,TRBV4-1,once,.
CASSVAGDRDEQYF,TGTGCCAGCAGCGTAGCGGGAGATCGCGACGAGCAGTACTTC,TRBJ2-7,TRBV9,.,.
CASSLHPGQGSSPLHF,TGTGCCAGCAGCTTACACCCGGGACAGGGGTCTTCACCCCTCCACTTT,TRBJ1-6,TRBV7-8,.,TRBD1
CASRPRDRVSTDTQYF,TGTGCCAGCAGACCCCGGGACAGGGTTAGCACAGATACGCAGTATTTT,TRBJ2-3,TRBV27,.,TRBD1
CATSRETGAVRGYTF,TGTGCCACCAGCAGGGAAACAGGGGCGGTCAGAGGCTACACCTTC,TRBJ1-2,TRBV15,.,TRBD1
CASSFQGGTGELFF,TGTGCCAGCAGCTTTCAGGGTGGCACCGGGGAGCTGTTTTTT,TRBJ2-2,TRBV7-9,.,.
CASSPSGSTYNEQFF,TGTGCCAGCAGCCCAAGCGGGAGTACCTACAATGAGCAGTTCTTC,TRBJ2-1,TRBV11-3,.,TRBD2
CASSFGVYYGYTF,TGTGCCAGCAGTTTCGGGGTCTACTATGGCTACACCTTC,TRBJ1-2,TRBV28,.,.
CASSPRGRGGYEQYF,TGTGCCAGCAGTCCTCGGGGCAGGGGCGGATACGAGCAGTACTTC,TRBJ2-7,TRBV6-6,.,.
CASSRPWDLDNEQFF,TGTGCCAGCAGCCGCCCTTGGGACTTAGACAATGAGCAGTTCTTC,TRBJ2-1,TRBV7-2,.,.
CASSRDNRFGNTIYF,TGTGCCAGCAGTAGGGACAATCGGTTTGGAAACACCATATATTTT,TRBJ1-3,TRBV6-6,.,.
CSVGDQPQHF,TGCAGTGTGGGAGATCAGCCCCAGCATTTT,TRBJ1-5,TRBV20-1,.,.
CASSFTERESGNEQFF,TGTGCCAGCAGCTTTACAGAACGGGAGTCCGGCAATGAGCAGTTCTTC,TRBJ2-1,TRBV7-2,.,.
CASSQGNSGWNQPQHF,TGCGCCAGCAGCCAAGGTAATTCAGGTTGGAATCAGCCCCAGCATTTT,TRBJ1-5,TRBV4-1,.,.
CASMRNRYTDTQYF,TGTGCCAGCATGAGGAACCGATACACAGATACGCAGTATTTT,TRBJ2-3,TRBV6-1,once,.
CASTVDVGGPEAFF,TGTGCCAGCACCGTGGACGTTGGAGGCCCTGAAGCTTTCTTT,TRBJ1-1,TRBV5-4,.,.
CASSLDAPAAFF,TGTGCCAGCAGCTTAGACGCCCCCGCGGCTTTCTTT,TRBJ1-1,TRBV7-9,.,.
CASSLHRPRDTYEQYF,TGTGCCAGCAGCCTTCACCGACCTCGGGACACCTACGAGCAGTACTTC,TRBJ2-7,TRBV5-4,.,.
CASSLAGIYGGYTF,TGTGCCAGCAGTTTAGCGGGGATCTATGGTGGCTACACCTTC,TRBJ1-2,TRBV28,.,.